The 5 T cell receptor beta chains listed next were all sequenced from one sample in a study of T cells in Graves' hyperthyroidism and ophthalmopathy. Amplification of TCR beta CDR3 regions used RNA as the template. In the first-round RT-PCR of the TCR CDR3, the HTBI primer set was used. TCRdb itself ran the multiplex PCR reads through MiXCR, one entry per CDR3 protein. The data contain 350,000 or so distinct CDR3 sequences, 15% to 20% of them singletons. The sequencing sample was made of blood. The source of these receptors is a woman between 50 and 59 years old with Graves' hyperthyroidism.

A word on this clonotype: A read error is possible here, since a much larger clone lies one base away. The V and J genes are TRBV6-2 or TRBV6-3 and TRBJ1-2; 11 positions match TRBD1. The trim removed 4 bases at V and 7 bases at J, leaving 11 bases unmatched. Germline V gene sequence: CDR1 MNHEY, CDR2 SVGEGT. The CDR3 totals 16 residues. CDR3 region: CASSWTGGVSDCGYTF. The CDR3 bases are TGTGCCAGCAGTTGGACAGGGGGCGTTTCCGACTGTGGCTACACCTTC.

V gene TRBV29-1 combines with J gene TRBJ2-1; 7 bases are a match to TRBD2. V lost 0 bases, J lost 2 bases, and 19 bases stayed unmatched. CDR1 and CDR2 (germline): SQVTM, ANQGSEA. The CDR3 extends over 20 amino acids. The CDR3, as DNA: TGCAGCGTTGAAGATCTAATAGCGGGCCCCGTCTCCGCCCCCTACAATGAGCAGTTCTTC. Translating it yields CSVEDLIAGPVSAPYNEQFF.

This clonotype was detected ten times or more. V is TRBV12-3 or TRBV12-4 and J is TRBJ2-2, with D unresolved. This CDR3 contains 12 residues. The ends were cut back, 8 bases at V and 1 base at J, with 5 bases in the middle. CDR3 DNA: TGTGCCAGCTCAAGGAACACCGGGGAGCTGTTTTTT. Its protein is CASSRNTGELFF.

This clonotype has at least ten counts. This chain uses TRBV11-2 with TRBJ2-1, with 13 bases that match TRBD2. The germline CDR1 and CDR2 sequences are SGHAT and FQNNGV. J lost 4 bases, V lost 5 bases, and 5 bases had no gene match. This CDR3 spans 16 amino acids. This CDR3 is CASSPPGLAGYNEQFF. The CDR3 coding sequence is TGTGCCAGCAGCCCGCCGGGACTAGCGGGATACAATGAGCAGTTCTTC.

This clonotype was seen repeatedly, ten times or more. This chain uses TRBV2 with TRBJ1-2, with TRBD1 as a possible D gene (5 bases). Looked up from germline, CDR1 is SNHLY and CDR2 is FYNNEI. The CDR3 has 13 residues. Trimming took 6 bases from V and 0 from J, leaving 8 bases between them. CDR3 sequence reads: CASRGLSNYGYTF. CDR3 DNA: TGTGCCAGCAGGGGGCTTTCTAACTATGGCTACACCTTC.